This T cell receptor beta chain comes out of a study of T-cell reconstitution after alpha-beta-depleted transplantation in children. The V segment lost 6 bases and the J segment 5 bases; nucleotides outside the gene matches: 8. The CDR3 loop spans 14 amino acids. Per germline, CDR1 MGHDK and CDR2 SYGVNS. Researchers prepared the TCRbeta library using unique molecular identifiers, the study reports. TCRdb re-called the PCR reads with MiXCR, one entry per CDR3 protein. The sample lists hundreds of thousands of distinct CDR3 sequences, 7.5% to 9.5% occurring once. This receptor was identified in a male patient aged 2-15 years who had a stem cell transplant for acute myeloid leukemia, so the T cells may come from the graft donor. Sequencing used PBMCs, mostly from graft donor cells, obtained 360 days after TCRalphabeta/CD19-depleted stem cell transplant. This chain joins TRBV25-1 and TRBJ2-5; 8 bases map to TRBD1. This chain's CDR3 is CASRVAGGDETQYF. The CDR3 DNA sequence: TGTGCCAGCAGGGTTGCAGGGGGCGATGAGACCCAGTACTTC.